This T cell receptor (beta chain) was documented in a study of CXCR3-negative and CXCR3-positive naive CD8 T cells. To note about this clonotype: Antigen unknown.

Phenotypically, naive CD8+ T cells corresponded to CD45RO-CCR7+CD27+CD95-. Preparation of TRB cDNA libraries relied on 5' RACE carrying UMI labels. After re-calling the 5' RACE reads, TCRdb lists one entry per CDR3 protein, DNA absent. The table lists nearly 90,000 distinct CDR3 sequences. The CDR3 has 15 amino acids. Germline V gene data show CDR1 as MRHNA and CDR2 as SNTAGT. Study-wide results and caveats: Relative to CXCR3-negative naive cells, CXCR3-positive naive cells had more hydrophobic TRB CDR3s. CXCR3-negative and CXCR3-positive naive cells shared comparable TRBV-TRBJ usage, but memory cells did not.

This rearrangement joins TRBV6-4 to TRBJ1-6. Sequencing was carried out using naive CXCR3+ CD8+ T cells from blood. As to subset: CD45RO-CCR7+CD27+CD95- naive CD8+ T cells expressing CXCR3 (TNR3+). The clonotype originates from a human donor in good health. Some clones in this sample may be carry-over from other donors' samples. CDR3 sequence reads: CASSESPNYNSPLHF.